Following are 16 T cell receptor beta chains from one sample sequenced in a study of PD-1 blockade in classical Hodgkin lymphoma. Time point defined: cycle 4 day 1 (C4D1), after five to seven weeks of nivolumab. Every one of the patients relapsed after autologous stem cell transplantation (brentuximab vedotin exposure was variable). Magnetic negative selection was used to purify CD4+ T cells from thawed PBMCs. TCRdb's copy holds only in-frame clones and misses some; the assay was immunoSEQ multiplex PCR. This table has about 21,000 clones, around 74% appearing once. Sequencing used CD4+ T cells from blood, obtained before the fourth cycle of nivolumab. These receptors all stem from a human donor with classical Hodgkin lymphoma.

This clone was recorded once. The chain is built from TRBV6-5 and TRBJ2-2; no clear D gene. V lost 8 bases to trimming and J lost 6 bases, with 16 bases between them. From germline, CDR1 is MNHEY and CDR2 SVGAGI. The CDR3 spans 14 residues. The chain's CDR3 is CASRPNTWAGELFF. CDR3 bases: TGTGCCAGCCGGCCCAATACGTGGGCCGGGGAGCTGTTTTTT.

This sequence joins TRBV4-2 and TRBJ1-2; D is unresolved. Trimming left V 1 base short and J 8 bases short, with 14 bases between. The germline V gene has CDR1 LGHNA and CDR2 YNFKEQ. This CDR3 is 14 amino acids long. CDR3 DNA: TGTGCCAGCAGCCAAGGGGCCCGGACGGGGGGCTACACCTTC. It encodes CASSQGARTGGYTF.

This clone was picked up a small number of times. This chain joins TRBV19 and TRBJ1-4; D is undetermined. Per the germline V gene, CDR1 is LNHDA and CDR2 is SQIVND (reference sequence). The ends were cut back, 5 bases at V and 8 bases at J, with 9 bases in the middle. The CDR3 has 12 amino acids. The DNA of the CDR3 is TGTGCCAGTAGTCCCAGGTGGGAAAAACTGTTTTTT. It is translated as CASSPRWEKLFF.

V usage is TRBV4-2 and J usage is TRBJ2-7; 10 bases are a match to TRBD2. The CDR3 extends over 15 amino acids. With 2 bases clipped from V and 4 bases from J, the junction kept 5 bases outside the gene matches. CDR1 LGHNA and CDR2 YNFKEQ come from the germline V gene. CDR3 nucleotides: TGTGCCAGCAGCCAATCAGCGGGGGGGCCATACGAGCAGTACTTC. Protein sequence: CASSQSAGGPYEQYF.

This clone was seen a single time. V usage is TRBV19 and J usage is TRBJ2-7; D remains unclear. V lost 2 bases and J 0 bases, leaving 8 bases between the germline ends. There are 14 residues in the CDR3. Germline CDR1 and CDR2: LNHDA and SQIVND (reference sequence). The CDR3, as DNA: TGTGCCAGTAGTATACAGGCAAGCTCCTACGAGCAGTACTTC. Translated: CASSIQASSYEQYF.

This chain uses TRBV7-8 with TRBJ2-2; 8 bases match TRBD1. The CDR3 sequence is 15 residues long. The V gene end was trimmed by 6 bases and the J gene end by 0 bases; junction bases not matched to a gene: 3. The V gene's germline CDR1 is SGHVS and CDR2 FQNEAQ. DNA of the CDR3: TGTGCCAGCAGAAAGACAGGGGCGAACACCGGGGAGCTGTTTTTT. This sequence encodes CASRKTGANTGELFF.

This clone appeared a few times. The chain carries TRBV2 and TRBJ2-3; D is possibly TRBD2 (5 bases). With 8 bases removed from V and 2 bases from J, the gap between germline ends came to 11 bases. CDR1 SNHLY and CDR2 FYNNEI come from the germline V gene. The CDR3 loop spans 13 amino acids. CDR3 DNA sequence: TGTGCCAGCCTCCGGGGTTCCACAGATACGCAGTATTTT. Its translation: CASLRGSTDTQYF.

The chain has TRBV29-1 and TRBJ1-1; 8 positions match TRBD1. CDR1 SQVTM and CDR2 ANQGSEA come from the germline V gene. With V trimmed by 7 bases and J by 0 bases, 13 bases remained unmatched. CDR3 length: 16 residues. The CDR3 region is CSAYTGTGLMNTEAFF. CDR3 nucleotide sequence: TGCAGCGCATATACCGGGACAGGCCTCATGAACACTGAAGCTTTCTTT.

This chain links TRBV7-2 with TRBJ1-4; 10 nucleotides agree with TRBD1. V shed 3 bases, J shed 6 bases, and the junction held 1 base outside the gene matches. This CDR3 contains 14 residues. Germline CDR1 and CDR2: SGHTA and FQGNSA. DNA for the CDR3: TGTGCCAGCAGCTTGGGACAGGGGCATGAAAAACTGTTTTTT. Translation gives CASSLGQGHEKLFF.

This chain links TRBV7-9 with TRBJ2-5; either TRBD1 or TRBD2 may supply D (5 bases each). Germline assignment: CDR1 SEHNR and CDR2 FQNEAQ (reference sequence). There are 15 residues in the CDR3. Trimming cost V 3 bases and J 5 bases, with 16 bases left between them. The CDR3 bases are TGTGCCAGCAGCTTTGGGGACGTTAAGGGTGAGACCCAGTACTTC. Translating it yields CASSFGDVKGETQYF.

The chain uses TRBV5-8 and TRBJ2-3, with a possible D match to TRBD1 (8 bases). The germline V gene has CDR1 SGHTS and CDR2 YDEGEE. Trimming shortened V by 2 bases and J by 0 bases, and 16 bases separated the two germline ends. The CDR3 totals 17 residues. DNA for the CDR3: TGTGCCAGCAGCTTTTCGACAGGGGAGGGTAGCACAGATACGCAGTATTTT. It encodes CASSFSTGEGSTDTQYF.

CDR3 amino acids: CASSLVASGITDTQYF. The CDR3 DNA is TGCGCCAGCAGCTTGGTCGCTAGCGGAATCACAGATACGCAGTATTTT. The chain employs TRBV5-1 and TRBJ2-3; 7 nucleotides align to TRBD2. Germline V gene lookup returns CDR1 SGHRS and CDR2 YFSETQ. Unmatched junction bases numbered 6, after V lost 0 bases and J lost 2 bases. CDR3 length equals 16 residues.

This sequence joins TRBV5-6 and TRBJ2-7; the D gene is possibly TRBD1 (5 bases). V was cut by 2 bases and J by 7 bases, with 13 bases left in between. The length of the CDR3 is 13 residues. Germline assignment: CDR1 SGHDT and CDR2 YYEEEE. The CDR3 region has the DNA TGTGCCAGCAGCTTCAGGGCCCCCGGGGAGCAGTACTTC. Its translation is CASSFRAPGEQYF.

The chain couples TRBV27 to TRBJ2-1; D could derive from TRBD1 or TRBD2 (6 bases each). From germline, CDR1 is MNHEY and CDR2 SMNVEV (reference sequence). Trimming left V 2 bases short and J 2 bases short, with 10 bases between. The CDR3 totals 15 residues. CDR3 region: CASSLRGAPYNEQFF. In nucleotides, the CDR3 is TGTGCCAGCAGTTTAAGGGGGGCGCCCTACAATGAGCAGTTCTTC.

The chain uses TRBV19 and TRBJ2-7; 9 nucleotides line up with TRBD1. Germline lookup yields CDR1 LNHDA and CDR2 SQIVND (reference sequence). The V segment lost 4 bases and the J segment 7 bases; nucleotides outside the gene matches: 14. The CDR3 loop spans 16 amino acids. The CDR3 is CASSKAGTGIRWEQYF. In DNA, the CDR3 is TGTGCCAGTAGTAAGGCCGGGACAGGGATTCGTTGGGAGCAGTACTTC. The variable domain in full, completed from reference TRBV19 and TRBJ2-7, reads DGGITQSPKYLFRKEGQNVTLSCEQNLNHDAMYWYRQDPGQGLRLIYYSQIVNDFQKGDIAEGYSVSREKKESFPLTVTSAQKNPTAFYLCASSKAGTGIRWEQYFGPGTRLTVT.

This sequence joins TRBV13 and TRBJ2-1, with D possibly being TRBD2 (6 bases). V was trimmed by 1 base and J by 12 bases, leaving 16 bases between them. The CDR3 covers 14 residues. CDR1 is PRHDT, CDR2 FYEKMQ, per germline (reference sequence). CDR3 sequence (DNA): TGTGCCAGCAGCTTAGAGTTCGGCGGGGAGGCGCAGTTCTTC. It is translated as CASSLEFGGEAQFF.